The present T cell receptor beta chain was sequenced within a study of Graves' ophthalmopathy and Graves' hyperthyroidism. At least ten counts were recorded for this clonotype. The V segment lost 10 bases and the J segment 4 bases; nucleotides outside the gene matches: 11. Germline V CDR1 and CDR2: LNHDA, SQIVND (reference sequence). The CDR3 extends over 14 amino acids. The study amplified TCR beta CDR3 regions using RNA transcripts. HTBI-primed first-round RT-PCR preceded second-round multiplex PCR. TCRdb re-analysed the multiplex PCR reads in MiXCR, keeping a single row per CDR3 protein. Here the sample spans about 1.1 million distinct CDR3 sequences, 36% being singletons.

Material: peripheral blood or thyroid tissue (not recorded which). This TCR was sampled from an adult man with Graves' hyperthyroidism. The chain recombines TRBV19 with TRBJ2-5, with 8 bases fitting TRBD1. CDR3 amino acids: CATNRTGTGETQYF. As DNA, the CDR3 is TGTGCCACGAACCGGACAGGGACAGGAGAGACCCAGTACTTC.